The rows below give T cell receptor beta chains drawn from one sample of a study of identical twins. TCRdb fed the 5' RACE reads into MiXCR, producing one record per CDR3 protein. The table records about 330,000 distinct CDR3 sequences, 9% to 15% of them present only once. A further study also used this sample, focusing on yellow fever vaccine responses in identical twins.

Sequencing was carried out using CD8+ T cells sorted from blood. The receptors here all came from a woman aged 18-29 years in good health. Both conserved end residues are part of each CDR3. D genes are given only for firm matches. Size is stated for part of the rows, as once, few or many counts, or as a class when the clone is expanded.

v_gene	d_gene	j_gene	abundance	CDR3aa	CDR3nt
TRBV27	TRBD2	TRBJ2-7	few	CASSPRWGDYYEQYF	TGTGCCAGCAGTCCGAGGTGGGGGGACTACTACGAGCAGTACTTC
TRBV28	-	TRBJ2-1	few	CASSPSAGWSYNEQFF	TGTGCCAGCAGCCCCTCGGCAGGGTGGTCCTACAATGAGCAGTTCTTC
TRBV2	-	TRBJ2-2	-	CASSEVTGELFF	TGTGCCAGCAGTGAAGTCACCGGGGAGCTGTTTTTT
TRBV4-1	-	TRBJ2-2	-	CASTNNGGELFF	TGCGCCAGCACCAATAATGGGGGGGAGCTGTTTTTT
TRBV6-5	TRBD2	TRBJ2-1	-	CASSYLVAGGVYNEQFF	TGTGCCAGCAGTTACTTAGTGGCGGGGGGAGTCTACAATGAGCAGTTCTTC
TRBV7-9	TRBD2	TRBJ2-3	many	CASSSTSGISRADTQYF	TGTGCCAGCAGCTCGACTAGCGGGATTAGTCGGGCAGATACGCAGTATTTT
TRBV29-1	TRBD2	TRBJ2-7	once	CSVERVAGENYEQYF	TGCAGCGTTGAGAGAGTAGCGGGAGAGAACTACGAGCAGTACTTC
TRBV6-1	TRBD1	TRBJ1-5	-	CASNGQDVQQPQHF	TGTGCCAGCAATGGACAGGACGTCCAACAGCCCCAGCATTTT
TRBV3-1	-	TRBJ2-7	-	CASSQGQEPTYYEQYF	TGTGCCAGCAGCCAAGGACAGGAGCCCACCTACTACGAGCAGTACTTC
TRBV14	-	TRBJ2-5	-	CASSQAFGDTQRTQYF	TGTGCCAGCAGCCAAGCATTCGGGGACACCCAGCGGACCCAGTACTTC
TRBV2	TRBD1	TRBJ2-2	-	CASSAGTGRGGELFF	TGTGCCAGCAGTGCCGGGACAGGGAGGGGCGGGGAGCTGTTTTTT
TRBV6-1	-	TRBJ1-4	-	CASQSELETRGEKLFF	TGTGCCAGCCAATCCGAACTCGAAACCCGTGGGGAAAAACTGTTTTTT
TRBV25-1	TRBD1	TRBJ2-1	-	CASSGGQGDNEQFF	TGTGCCAGCAGTGGGGGACAGGGGGACAATGAGCAGTTCTTC
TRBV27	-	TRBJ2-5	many	CASRPGQGLLQETQYF	TGTGCCAGCCGCCCCGGACAGGGACTATTACAAGAGACCCAGTACTTC
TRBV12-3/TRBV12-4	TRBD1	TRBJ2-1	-	CATQGLTYNEQFF	TGTGCAACACAGGGGCTCACCTACAATGAGCAGTTCTTC
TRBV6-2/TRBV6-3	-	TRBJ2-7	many	CASSYPENEQYF	TGTGCCAGCAGTTATCCAGAAAACGAGCAGTACTTC
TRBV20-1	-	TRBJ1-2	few	CSARDLLAEGNYGYTF	TGCAGTGCTAGAGATTTGTTGGCGGAAGGAAACTATGGCTACACCTTC
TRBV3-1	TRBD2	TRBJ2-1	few	CASSQGQRGALLYKAGYNEQFF	TGTGCCAGCAGCCAAGGGCAGCGGGGAGCTTTATTATATAAAGCGGGCTACAATGAGCAGTTCTTC
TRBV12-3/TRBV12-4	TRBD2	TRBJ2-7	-	CASSLSGGNEQYF	TGTGCCAGCAGTTTAAGCGGGGGAAACGAGCAGTACTTC
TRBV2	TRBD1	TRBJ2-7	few	CASRGDRGFIYEQYF	TGTGCCAGCAGGGGGGACAGGGGGTTTATCTACGAGCAGTACTTC
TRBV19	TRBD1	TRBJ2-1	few	CASSFSGTAYNEQFF	TGTGCCAGTAGTTTTTCCGGGACAGCCTACAATGAGCAGTTCTTC
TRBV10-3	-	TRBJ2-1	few	CAISESDTSSYNEQFF	TGTGCCATCAGTGAGTCGGACACGAGCTCCTACAATGAGCAGTTCTTC
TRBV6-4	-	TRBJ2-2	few	CASSPGFDTGELFF	TGTGCCAGCAGTCCGGGTTTTGACACCGGGGAGCTGTTTTTT
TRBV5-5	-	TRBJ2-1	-	CASSLGVTLNEQFF	TGTGCCAGCAGCTTGGGGGTCACATTGAATGAGCAGTTCTTC
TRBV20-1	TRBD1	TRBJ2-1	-	CSARDLTGGASGGTYNEQFF	TGCAGTGCTAGAGATCTGACAGGGGGCGCATCGGGAGGTACCTACAATGAGCAGTTCTTC
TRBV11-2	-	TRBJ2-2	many	CASSLVPRENTGELFF	TGTGCCAGCAGCTTAGTGCCCAGGGAGAACACCGGGGAGCTGTTTTTT
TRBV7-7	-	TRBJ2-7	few	CASSHQRGQSYEQYF	TGTGCCAGCAGCCATCAACGAGGACAGTCCTACGAGCAGTACTTC
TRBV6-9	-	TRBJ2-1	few	CASSWGGAGSYNEQFF	TGTGCCAGCAGTTGGGGGGGGGCCGGGTCCTACAATGAGCAGTTCTTC
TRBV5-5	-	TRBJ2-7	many	CASSLADPRVGLSYEQYF	TGTGCCAGCAGCTTGGCCGACCCCAGAGTGGGGTTATCCTACGAGCAGTACTTC